This TCR beta chain was identified during a study of cytomegalovirus exposure and HLA in healthy donors. Study results and limitations: The authors listed over 150 TCR beta chains as cytomegalovirus-associated. Reported results showed that the classifier diagnosed cytomegalovirus status with high specificity and sensitivity.

While the first cohort had fewer than 850 subjects, the donors belonged to the separate validation cohort of over a hundred subjects. Inclusive of both ends, the CDR3 amounts to 8 amino acids. Looked up from germline, CDR1 is DFQATT and CDR2 is SNEGSKA (reference sequence). About this clone itself: The antigen is not known. Since the CDR3 does not end with the conserved phenylalanine or tryptophan, this likely comes from a read error. It is unclear where the CDR3 begins or ends on the DNA, so no DNA is shown, and the CDR3 is as TCRdb lists it.

Only in-frame clones appear in the TCRdb table, and some are missing; sequencing was by immunoSEQ multiplex PCR. The data contain 250,000 to 350,000 clones, 80% to 90% of them singletons. The sequencing sample was made of PBMCs. This TCR derives from a woman in her late teens or twenties in good health and CMV-seronegative. This chain joins TRBV20-1 and TRBJ1-1. The CDR3 loop is CSAEVSSR.